The next 30 T cell receptor beta chains were all read from a single sample in a study of CD8 T cells in ankylosing spondylitis. Study results and caveats: Blood from ankylosing spondylitis patients appeared to carry a characteristic roughly 8-variant TCR beta motif.

Each CDR3 protein gets one entry after TCRdb re-called the 5' RACE reads with MiXCR. This sample yields about 220,000 distinct CDR3 sequences, of which around 7.9% are seen a single time; approximately 14% belongs to the top ten. These receptors have no identified antigens. The material sequenced was blood, either unsorted or a sorted T cell fraction (not recorded which). Receptors were obtained from a male donor with ankylosing spondylitis.

This clonotype was recorded a few times. The chain has TRBV7-9 and TRBJ2-1; tentatively, D is TRBD1 (5 bases). The length of the CDR3 is 13 residues. CDR1 and CDR2 (germline): SEHNR, FQNEAQ (reference sequence). V was pared by 2 bases and J by 12 bases, with 14 bases between. CDR3 DNA sequence: TGTGCCAGCAGCTTACAGGGAACTGATCGGCAGTTCTTC. Its protein product is CASSLQGTDRQFF.

This clonotype was counted many times. V is TRBV6-1 and J is TRBJ1-1; D perhaps matches TRBD1 (6 bases). The CDR3 loop spans 14 amino acids. Germline assignment: CDR1 MNHNS and CDR2 SASEGT. V lost 6 bases and J lost 6, with 17 bases in between. Here the CDR3 reads CASSPQGSISEAFF. CDR3 nucleotide sequence: TGTGCCAGCAGCCCTCAGGGGAGTATTTCTGAAGCTTTCTTT.

This clonotype was seen a few times. The CDR3 region has the DNA TGCGCCAGCAGCCAAGTTCTAGCGGGAGAAGGTAATGAGCAGTTCTTC. Translation: CASSQVLAGEGNEQFF. The chain recombines TRBV4-3 with TRBJ2-1, with TRBD2 identical over 10 bases. The ends lost 1 base at V and 7 bases at J; junction bases unmatched: 7. CDR3 length: 16 amino acids. Germline lookup yields CDR1 LGHNA and CDR2 YSLEER.

The chain has TRBV11-2 and TRBJ1-2; D is unclear. This CDR3 comprises 16 residues. V was cut by 1 base and J by 4 bases, with 16 bases left in between. Germline V gives CDR1 SGHAT, CDR2 FQNNGV. CDR3 in DNA: TGTGCCAGCAGCTTAGTCGGATGGTCATTTACCTATGGCTACACCTTC. Amino acid sequence: CASSLVGWSFTYGYTF.

This clonotype was found many times. The chain recombines TRBV25-1 with TRBJ2-3; perhaps TRBD1 as D (6 bases). The CDR3 sequence is 16 residues long. Germline CDR1 and CDR2: MGHDK and SYGVNS. V dropped 5 bases and J dropped 2 bases, with 17 bases sitting between them. CDR3 sequence: CASSLGGTGTTDTQYF. The CDR3 coding sequence is TGTGCCAGCAGTCTAGGGGGAACGGGAACCACAGATACGCAGTATTTT.

This clonotype was seen at least ten times. The chain joins TRBV4-2 to TRBJ2-1; no firm D call. There are 15 residues in the CDR3. V was shortened by 5 bases and J by 0 bases, with 11 bases between the two germline ends. The germline CDR1 and CDR2 sequences are LGHNA and YNFKEQ. DNA of the CDR3: TGTGCCAGCAGCGTCCGTATTAGCTCCTACAATGAGCAGTTCTTC. Protein product: CASSVRISSYNEQFF.

This clonotype was seen ten or more times. V and J are TRBV4-3 and TRBJ1-4; D call uncertain. Germline CDR1 and CDR2: LGHNA and YSLEER. The V gene lost 0 bases and the J gene lost 8 bases, with 19 bases spanning the gap. The CDR3 extends over 17 amino acids. The CDR3 DNA is TGCGCCAGCAGCCAAGAGTTCGGTGGCCTGACCGGGGAAAAACTGTTTTTT. Translated: CASSQEFGGLTGEKLFF.

This clonotype occurred many times. CDR3 residues: CASSLSGTGGGGGYTF. CDR3 sequence (DNA): TGTGCCAGCAGTTTATCGGGGACAGGGGGGGGAGGTGGCTACACCTTC. V is TRBV27 and J is TRBJ1-2; 11 nucleotides line up with TRBD1. This CDR3 has 16 residues. Germline V gene sequence: CDR1 MNHEY, CDR2 SMNVEV (reference sequence). V lost 0 bases and J lost 7; bases outside the gene matches: 7.

The table lists this clonotype with many counts. The V gene is TRBV6-1, the J gene TRBJ2-1; D call uncertain. The CDR3 totals 16 residues. From germline, CDR1 is MNHNS and CDR2 SASEGT. V lost 4 bases and J 2 bases, leaving 15 bases between the germline ends. The CDR3 DNA is TGTGCCAGCAGTGTTTCCTATGTACCCCCCTACAATGAGCAGTTCTTC. It encodes CASSVSYVPPYNEQFF.

J is TRBJ2-1 and V is TRBV2, with 8 bases lining up with TRBD1. Germline values: CDR1 SNHLY, CDR2 FYNNEI. Germline trimming cut 9 bases from V and 6 bases from J; bases unmatched to any gene: 4. The CDR3 is 12 residues long. In DNA, the CDR3 is TGTGCCAGGGGACAGGCGGTCAATGAGCAGTTCTTC. This sequence encodes CARGQAVNEQFF.

This clonotype appeared a few times. The V and J genes are TRBV7-2 and TRBJ2-7; D is unresolved. With 3 bases removed from V and 7 bases from J, the gap between germline ends came to 10 bases. CDR1 and CDR2 from the germline V gene are SGHTA and FQGNSA. This CDR3 comprises 12 residues. CDR3 bases: TGTGCCAGCAGCTTGTGGGATTCAGAGCAGTACTTC. Translation: CASSLWDSEQYF.

This clonotype was detected ten times or more. This rearrangement joins TRBV4-3 to TRBJ2-5; perhaps D is TRBD1 or TRBD2 (5 bases each). Germline CDR1 reads LGHNA; CDR2 reads YSLEER. V gave up 1 base and J gave up 5 bases, with 17 bases separating them. This CDR3 is built from 16 residues. DNA of the CDR3: TGCGCCAGCAGCCAAGCCGACTACGACAGAGGGGAGACCCAGTACTTC. Protein sequence: CASSQADYDRGETQYF.

This clonotype was seen repeatedly, ten times or more. The chain couples TRBV11-2 to TRBJ1-2; D may be TRBD1 (5 bases). V lost 5 bases and J lost 2, with 18 bases in between. The germline V gene encodes CDR1 SGHAT and CDR2 FQNNGV. This CDR3 has 16 amino acids. This CDR3 is CASSIRKDSLNYGYTF. The CDR3, as DNA: TGTGCCAGCAGCATTCGAAAAGACAGTCTCAACTATGGCTACACCTTC.

Many counts were recorded for this clonotype. This chain links TRBV7-8 with TRBJ2-7; 11 bases are shared with TRBD2. Per germline, CDR1 SGHVS and CDR2 FQNEAQ. The V segment lost 5 bases and the J segment 3 bases; nucleotides outside the gene matches: 3. The CDR3 runs 14 residues. This CDR3 is CASSHGTSGYEQYF. In DNA form, the CDR3 reads TGTGCCAGCAGCCACGGGACTAGCGGCTACGAGCAGTACTTC.

At least ten counts were recorded for this clonotype. This chain uses TRBV24-1 with TRBJ1-5, with 9 bases lining up with TRBD1. From germline, CDR1 is KGHDR and CDR2 SFDVKD. This CDR3 has 15 amino acids. V was pared by 4 bases and J by 6 bases, with 6 bases of the junction left unmatched. CDR3 residues: CATSDSQGAAQPQHF. CDR3 nucleotide sequence: TGTGCCACCAGTGACTCACAGGGGGCGGCTCAGCCCCAGCATTTT.

This clonotype occurred many times. The J gene is TRBJ2-1, the V gene TRBV4-2; a possible D gene is TRBD2 (5 bases). This CDR3 has 17 amino acids. Trimming removed 4 bases from V and 2 bases from J, with 18 bases in between. Germline V CDR1 and CDR2: LGHNA, YNFKEQ. The CDR3 nucleotides read TGTGCCAGCAGCCTCATGATGGATCTAGCCCCCTACAATGAGCAGTTCTTC. This translates into CASSLMMDLAPYNEQFF.

This chain links TRBV30 with TRBJ2-5; 10 positions match TRBD1. This CDR3 region has 13 residues. CDR1 and CDR2 (germline): GTSNPN, SVGIG (reference sequence). The junction had 4 bases not matched to a gene; V was cut back by 5 bases and J by 4 bases. For the CDR3, the DNA is TGTGCCTGGCGGGACAGGGGAGGAGAGACCCAGTACTTC. Translating gives CAWRDRGGETQYF.

Only a few counts were recorded for this clonotype. The chain has TRBV6-2 or TRBV6-3 and TRBJ1-5; D call uncertain. V was shortened by 2 bases and J by 5 bases, with 16 bases between the two germline ends. There are 16 residues in the CDR3. CDR1 is MNHEY and CDR2 is SVGEGT in the germline V gene. The CDR3 nucleotides are TGTGCCAGCAGTTACGTAGGAGGGAATTATCATCAGCCCCAGCATTTT. Translating it yields CASSYVGGNYHQPQHF.

This clonotype was detected many times. CDR3 in DNA: TGTGCCAGCAGCTCGGGACTAGTGAATGAGCAGTTCTTC. Its protein product is CASSSGLVNEQFF. This chain links TRBV7-2 with TRBJ2-1; 8 bases match TRBD2. The CDR3 loop spans 13 amino acids. Germline V gives CDR1 SGHTA, CDR2 FQGNSA. With 4 bases clipped from V and 7 bases from J, the junction kept 3 bases outside the gene matches.

The table lists this clonotype with many counts. The chain links TRBV4-2 to TRBJ1-1, with TRBD1 as a possible D gene (5 bases). Deletions cut 0 bases from V and 8 bases from J, with 13 bases between. The CDR3 covers 14 residues. Germline V gives CDR1 LGHNA, CDR2 YNFKEQ. CDR3 protein: CASSQERGFTEAFF. CDR3 sequence (DNA): TGTGCCAGCAGCCAAGAGAGGGGTTTCACCGAAGCTTTCTTT.

This chain connects TRBV6-6 to TRBJ1-1; the match to TRBD1 covers 7 bases. This CDR3 is 13 amino acids long. With 0 bases clipped from V and 11 bases from J, the junction kept 6 bases outside the gene matches. The germline V gene has CDR1 MNHNY and CDR2 SVGAGI (reference sequence). CDR3 bases: TGTGCCAGCAGTTACTCTGACAGGGTGATGGCTTTCTTT. Encoded protein: CASSYSDRVMAFF.

This chain links TRBV6-1 with TRBJ1-4, with D tentatively TRBD1 (6 bases). This CDR3 spans 16 amino acids. V was pared by 5 bases and J by 5 bases, with 18 bases between. CDR1 is MNHNS, CDR2 SASEGT, per germline. CDR3 loop: CASSPYRWGANEKLFF. The CDR3 region has the DNA TGTGCCAGCAGTCCCTACAGGTGGGGGGCCAATGAAAAACTGTTTTTT.

The chain joins TRBV5-6 to TRBJ2-7, with 7 bases identical to TRBD2. The CDR3 has 14 amino acids. V was clipped by 0 bases and J by 3 bases; unmatched bases: 3. CDR1 and CDR2 from the germline V gene are SGHDT and YYEEEE. CDR3 coding DNA: TGTGCCAGCAGCTTGGGCGGGAGCATCTACGAGCAGTACTTC. Translated, it gives CASSLGGSIYEQYF.

CDR3 amino acids: CAMELVYEQYF. Here the CDR3 DNA reads TGCGCCATGGAGTTGGTTTACGAGCAGTACTTC. V and J are TRBV10-1 and TRBJ2-7; D is unclear. The CDR3 covers 11 residues. CDR1 is WNHNN and CDR2 is SYGVQD in the germline V gene (reference sequence). V lost 10 bases and J lost 4, with 11 bases in between.

This clonotype has a count of ten or more. The J gene is TRBJ2-7, the V gene TRBV11-2, with a weak D call TRBD1 (6 bases). CDR1 is SGHAT and CDR2 is FQNNGV in the germline V gene. Between the trimmed V and J ends, which lost 7 bases and 3 bases, there was a span of 19 bases. This CDR3 region has 15 residues. CDR3 nucleotides: TGTGCCAGCACCCTAGAACCGGGACACATCTACGAGCAGTACTTC. As protein: CASTLEPGHIYEQYF.

This clonotype was detected a few times. The rearrangement links TRBV4-3 to TRBJ2-2; 8 nucleotides agree with TRBD1. The germline gives CDR1 LGHNA, CDR2 YSLEER. V was clipped by 8 bases and J by 6 bases; unmatched bases: 14. The CDR3 is 16 amino acids. CDR3 coding DNA: TGCGCCAGCGAGTCCTCCGGGACAGGACTTCCCGGGGAGCTGTTTTTT. It yields the protein CASESSGTGLPGELFF.

This clonotype has a count of ten or more. This rearrangement joins TRBV11-3 to TRBJ2-4, with D possibly TRBD2 on 6 matching bases. CDR3 length: 13 residues. Germline V gene sequence: CDR1 SGHNT, CDR2 YENEEA. Trimming removed 5 bases at V and 5 bases at J, with 10 bases between. The CDR3 DNA reads TGTGCCAGCAGCCTGGAGGGGCAAAACATTCAGTACTTC. Amino acids: CASSLEGQNIQYF. The full variable domain, its missing parts supplied by reference TRBV11-3 and TRBJ2-4, is EAGVVQSPRYKIIEKKQPVAFWCNPISGHNTLYWYLQNLGQGPELLIRYENEEAVDDSQLPKDRFSAERLKGVDSTLKIQPAELGDSAVYLCASSLEGQNIQYFGAGTRLSVL.

The chain links TRBV7-2 to TRBJ2-1, with D possibly matching TRBD2 (7 bases). Germline CDR1 reads SGHTA; CDR2 reads FQGNSA. V was trimmed by 5 bases and J by 9 bases, leaving 23 bases between them. The CDR3 has 16 residues. The CDR3 here is CASSTEGGDLFGEQFF. In nucleotides, the CDR3 is TGTGCCAGCAGCACAGAAGGGGGGGACTTGTTCGGTGAGCAGTTCTTC.

This clonotype was seen ten or more times. This rearrangement joins TRBV10-2 to TRBJ1-3; unclear D gene. The ends were cut back, 4 bases at V and 4 bases at J, with 11 bases in the middle. The germline V gene has CDR1 WSHSY and CDR2 SAAADI. The CDR3 spans 14 residues. CDR3 in DNA: TGCGCCAGCAGTGGGGAGGGTTTAGGAAACACCATATATTTT. Translating it yields CASSGEGLGNTIYF.

This chain joins TRBV27 and TRBJ2-2, with 8 bases that match TRBD1. The CDR3 covers 18 residues. The trim removed 3 bases at V and 7 bases at J, leaving 16 bases unmatched. Germline values: CDR1 MNHEY, CDR2 SMNVEV (reference sequence). CDR3 coding DNA: TGTGCCAGCAGTTTGTACCCGGGGACCCAGGGGGCAGGCGGGGAGCTGTTTTTT. It specifies CASSLYPGTQGAGGELFF.